This T cell receptor (beta chain) was sequenced for a study of neurological immune-mediated disorders. Concerning this clonotype itself: Its antigen is not known. A much larger clone lies one base from this, so it may be a read error.

Germline CDR1 is KGHDR and CDR2 is SFDVKD. V lost 8 bases, J lost 2 bases, and 7 bases stayed unmatched. The CDR3 totals 14 residues. The cDNA came from 5'RACE, which used 10-nucleotide random UMIs. Every sequencing run drew on 15-18 subjects and yielded over 160 million TCR-beta sequences. TCRdb recomputed calls from the 5' RACE reads with MiXCR, one row per CDR3 protein. This table holds 80,000 or so distinct CDR3 sequences, about 9% found once. Study outcomes and limitations: Private repertoires in all groups were suggested by the finding that expanded clones across subjects shared no CDR3 amino acid sequences.

This TCR was sampled from a man in his fifties in good health. Sequencing was done on a sample of PBMCs. The chain joins TRBV24-1 to TRBJ1-1; 7 nucleotides align to TRBD1. CDR3 coding DNA: TGTGCCACCAAAAAGACAGGGATAAACACTGAAGCTTTCTTT. Protein product: CATKKTGINTEAFF.